The 29 T cell receptor beta chains listed next were all sequenced from one sample in a study of shared clonotypes between healthy human individuals (dated by TCRdb to the early 2020s). Library preparation employed the immunoSEQ multiplex PCR assay. As stored in TCRdb, this immuneACCESS dataset retains in-frame rearrangements with V and J assigned. A fraction of the clones does not appear; measured against another copy, unresolved V genes explain less than half of the discrepancy, and the remainder lacks a known reason. The table for this sample lists about 470,000 clones; about 76% of them were counted only once. The top ten hold about 13% of the sample. The sequenced sample was PBMCs. These receptors all stem from a woman aged 40 to 49 in good health. Some clones in this sample may be carry-over from other donors' samples.

This clone appeared a single time. The chain carries TRBV29-1 and TRBJ2-7; D may be TRBD1 or TRBD2 (5 bases each). Germline CDR1 and CDR2: SQVTM and ANQGSEA. The ends were cut back, 6 bases at V and 6 bases at J, with 21 bases in the middle. The CDR3 length is 14 residues. The CDR3 coding sequence is TGCAGCGTAGCCGGGACGATCGCTGGCTCCGAGCAGTACTTC. It translates to CSVAGTIAGSEQYF.

The rearrangement uses TRBV11-2 and TRBJ1-1; D is unresolved. V was trimmed by 5 bases and J by 8 bases, leaving 15 bases between them. CDR1 is SGHAT, CDR2 FQNNGV, per germline. The CDR3 extends over 13 amino acids. This CDR3 is CASSQIVGGEAFF. The CDR3 DNA reads TGTGCCAGCAGCCAAATAGTGGGCGGCGAAGCTTTCTTT. The whole variable domain, filled in from reference TRBV11-2 and TRBJ1-1, reads EAGVAQSPRYKIIEKRQSVAFWCNPISGHATLYWYQQILGQGPKLLIQFQNNGVVDDSQLPKDRFSAERLKGVDSTLKIQPAKLEDSAVYLCASSQIVGGEAFFGQGTRLTVV.

The chain has TRBV29-1 and TRBJ1-2; D is uncertain. With 1 base removed from V and 6 bases from J, the gap between germline ends came to 12 bases. The CDR3 consists of 13 residues. Germline CDR1 reads SQVTM; CDR2 reads ANQGSEA. CDR3 in amino acids: CSVEVLGLHGYTF. CDR3 coding DNA: TGCAGCGTTGAAGTGCTTGGCCTACATGGCTACACCTTC.

This sequence joins TRBV5-5 and TRBJ1-1; D is ambiguous. Per the germline V gene, CDR1 is SGHKS and CDR2 is YYEKEE (reference sequence). The length of the CDR3 is 14 residues. V gave up 6 bases and J gave up 0 bases, with 12 bases separating them. The CDR3 DNA follows: TGTGCCAGCACCCAATCCCAGCTGAACACTGAAGCTTTCTTT. Residues: CASTQSQLNTEAFF.

For this clone: Other nucleotide sequences in the sample specify the same CDR3. The gene calls are TRBV10-3 and TRBJ2-1; TRBD1 matches 8 bases. Germline CDR1 and CDR2: ENHRY and SYGVKD. CDR3 length: 14 amino acids. Trimming took 6 bases from V and 4 from J; bases not matched to a gene: 5. The CDR3 here is CAIRTGTGYNEQFF. CDR3 nucleotide sequence: TGTGCCATCAGAACCGGGACAGGATACAATGAGCAGTTCTTC.

This clone was observed a handful of times. The CDR3 coding sequence is TGTGCCAGCAGCCCTAGAGAGTCTAGCACCCGTAGGTACGAGCAGTACTTC. Translating gives CASSPRESSTRRYEQYF. The rearrangement joins TRBV14 to TRBJ2-7; tentatively, D is TRBD2 (5 bases). V lost 4 bases and J 4 bases, leaving 23 bases between the germline ends. The CDR3 is 17 residues long. Germline V gives CDR1 SGHDN, CDR2 FVKESK.

This clone was seen a few times. The junction shows a germline mismatch at one end, possibly a read error. The chain has TRBV18 and TRBJ2-1, with 8 bases aligning to TRBD2. CDR1 and CDR2 from the germline V gene are KGHSH and LQKENI. This CDR3 spans 15 amino acids. The CDR3, as DNA: TGTGCCAGCTCGCCACAACCGGGGGGGTTCGATGAGCAGTTCTTC. It translates to CASSPQPGGFDEQFF.

The gene calls are TRBV28 and TRBJ1-1; perhaps TRBD1 as D (6 bases). The V end was cut by 4 bases, the J end by 7 bases, with 10 bases between. There are 12 residues in the CDR3. The germline V gene has CDR1 MDHEN and CDR2 SYDVKM. CDR3: CASSSGAGEAFF. In nucleotides, the CDR3 is TGTGCCAGCAGTTCGGGGGCCGGTGAAGCTTTCTTT.

The chain links TRBV4-2 to TRBJ1-1, with D possibly being TRBD1 (5 bases). CDR1 LGHNA and CDR2 YNFKEQ come from the germline V gene. The V gene lost 2 bases and the J gene lost 6 bases, with 13 bases spanning the gap. The CDR3 contains 14 residues. The CDR3 coding sequence is TGTGCCAGCAGCCAAAGAGCGGGGCCGGCTGAAGCTTTCTTT. Translated, it gives CASSQRAGPAEAFF.

The sample holds a few counts of this clone. The rearrangement uses TRBV15 and TRBJ2-6; D is perhaps TRBD2 (7 bases). The CDR3 totals 16 residues. V was pared by 5 bases and J by 4 bases, with 15 bases between. Germline V gene lookup returns CDR1 LNHNV and CDR2 YYDKDF (reference sequence). In DNA, the CDR3 is TGTGCCACCAGCGACGAGGGGGGGTCCGGGGCCAACGTCCTGACTTTC. It is translated as CATSDEGGSGANVLTF.

This clone appeared a single time. The chain combines TRBV14 with TRBJ2-1; no firm D call. The CDR3 contains 16 residues. V lost 0 bases and J lost 4, with 13 bases in between. CDR1 and CDR2 from the germline V gene are SGHDN and FVKESK. The CDR3 region has the DNA TGTGCCAGCAGCCAAGATCTACCTACTTGGTACAATGAGCAGTTCTTC. Translated: CASSQDLPTWYNEQFF.

CDR3: CASSLGGTSSYNEQFF. The CDR3 nucleotides read TGTGCCAGCAGCCTCGGGGGGACTAGCAGCTACAATGAGCAGTTCTTC. The chain is built from TRBV7-9 and TRBJ2-1; 9 nucleotides agree with TRBD2. V lost 5 bases and J lost 3; bases outside the gene matches: 8. The CDR3 runs to 16 residues. Germline V gives CDR1 SEHNR, CDR2 FQNEAQ (reference sequence).

The genes are TRBV6-6 and TRBJ1-1; D gene ambiguous. Between the trimmed V and J ends, which lost 6 bases and 3 bases, there was a span of 17 bases. Germline CDR1 is MNHNY and CDR2 is SVGAGI (reference sequence). This CDR3 is 15 amino acids long. The CDR3 sequence is CASRTHQVAHTEAFF. The CDR3 DNA is TGTGCCAGCAGGACCCACCAGGTGGCCCACACTGAAGCTTTCTTT.

This chain uses TRBV7-8 with TRBJ1-3; 9 nucleotides match TRBD1. This CDR3 is 15 amino acids long. Losses at the gene ends were 5 bases for V and 0 bases for J; bases not matched to a gene: 2. Per germline, CDR1 SGHVS and CDR2 FQNEAQ. The CDR3 region is CASSGTGTSGNTIYF. The CDR3 DNA reads as TGTGCCAGCAGCGGGACAGGGACCTCTGGAAACACCATATATTTT.

The gene calls are TRBV10-2 and TRBJ1-4; tentatively, D is TRBD1 (5 bases). The V end was cut by 5 bases, the J end by 2 bases, with 12 bases between. Germline assignment: CDR1 WSHSY and CDR2 SAAADI. The CDR3 contains 15 residues. The CDR3 sequence is CASSRQQSTNEKLFF. In DNA, the CDR3 is TGCGCCAGCAGTCGACAGCAGTCGACTAATGAAAAACTGTTTTTT.

As DNA, the CDR3 is TGCGCCAGCAGCCAAGATCTTGGCACAGATACGCAGTATTTT. This codes for CASSQDLGTDTQYF. This sequence joins TRBV4-1 and TRBJ2-3, with D unclear. Trimming removed 0 bases from V and 1 base from J, with 5 bases in between. The CDR3 has 14 amino acids. CDR1 is MGHRA, CDR2 YSYEKL, per germline.

This clone was observed a handful of times. This rearrangement joins TRBV7-8 to TRBJ2-6, with a possible D match to TRBD2 (5 bases). Trimming stripped 7 bases from V and 0 bases from J, with 16 bases between. The germline gives CDR1 SGHVS, CDR2 FQNEAQ. The CDR3 covers 17 residues. The CDR3 protein is CASTRGHATSGANVLTF. CDR3 DNA: TGTGCCAGCACCCGAGGGCACGCCACCTCTGGGGCCAACGTCCTGACTTTC.

The rearrangement uses TRBV11-2 and TRBJ2-7; TRBD1 agrees at 10 bases. In germline, CDR1 is SGHAT, CDR2 FQNNGV. Trimming removed 1 base from V and 5 bases from J; junction bases left unmatched: 5. The CDR3 is 15 residues long. CDR3 nucleotide sequence: TGTGCCAGCAGCTTAGGCGGGACAGGGGCCCACGAGCAGTACTTC. Translation gives CASSLGGTGAHEQYF.

The V and J genes are TRBV7-2 and TRBJ2-3, with 8 nucleotides matching TRBD2. The CDR3 runs 14 residues. After removal of 5 bases from V and 5 bases from J, the junction contained 6 bases not matched to a gene. The V gene's germline CDR1 is SGHTA and CDR2 FQGNSA. The CDR3 spells CASSLSGSIDTQYF. For the CDR3, the DNA is TGTGCCAGCAGCCTGAGCGGGAGTATAGATACGCAGTATTTT.

Remarks on this clone: The same CDR3 can be traced to other DNA sequences in this sample. The chain links TRBV7-3 to TRBJ2-2; TRBD2 matches at 8 bases. J gave up 5 bases and V 5 bases, and 4 bases lay outside the gene matches. This CDR3 region has 14 residues. Per germline, CDR1 SGHTA and CDR2 FQGTGA. Here the CDR3 reads CASSPPGGTGELFF. The CDR3 nucleotides are TGTGCCAGCAGCCCCCCGGGGGGGACCGGGGAGCTGTTTTTT.

The sample holds one count of this clone. This chain links TRBV2 with TRBJ2-2; a weak D match, TRBD1 (6 bases). The V end lost 5 bases, the J end lost 5 bases, and 9 bases lay between the germline ends. This CDR3 has 13 amino acids. CDR1 is SNHLY, CDR2 FYNNEI, per germline. As DNA, the CDR3 is TGTGCCAGCAGTACACAGGGAACCGGGGAGCTGTTTTTT. The encoded protein is CASSTQGTGELFF. Full variable domain (outside the CDR3, taken from reference TRBV2 and TRBJ2-2): EPEVTQTPSHQVTQMGQEVILRCVPISNHLYFYWYRQILGQKVEFLVSFYNNEISEKSEIFDDQFSVERPDGSNFTLKIRSTKLEDSAMYFCASSTQGTGELFFGEGSRLTVL.

The chain carries TRBV28 and TRBJ1-2; D gene unclear. There are 13 residues in the CDR3. Deletions cut 2 bases from V and 5 bases from J, with 9 bases between. Germline V gene data show CDR1 as MDHEN and CDR2 as SYDVKM. The CDR3 sequence: CASSLGPSYGYTF. The CDR3 region has the DNA TGTGCCAGCAGTTTAGGCCCTAGTTATGGCTACACCTTC.

The chain combines TRBV27 with TRBJ1-2; D is unresolved. This CDR3 has 12 amino acids. Trimming left V 8 bases short and J 0 bases short, with 7 bases between. CDR1 and CDR2 (germline): MNHEY, SMNVEV (reference sequence). The CDR3 coding sequence is TGTGCCAGCCTTTCACCTAACTATGGCTACACCTTC. As protein: CASLSPNYGYTF.

This clone has a single count. The V call is TRBV5-5, the J call TRBJ2-5; D is perhaps TRBD1 (6 bases). Germline CDR1 SGHKS, CDR2 YYEKEE (reference sequence). Between the trimmed V and J ends, which lost 4 bases and 4 bases, there was a span of 11 bases. This CDR3 comprises 13 residues. As DNA, the CDR3 is TGTGCCAGCAGCCGCAGGGGTGGAGAGACCCAGTACTTC. It is translated as CASSRRGGETQYF.

This clone came up a few times. This chain links TRBV30 with TRBJ2-3; D uncertain. This CDR3 contains 14 residues. V was clipped by 0 bases and J by 2 bases, with 9 bases between them. Germline CDR1 reads GTSNPN; CDR2 reads SVGIG (reference sequence). CDR3 in amino acids: CAWSVGLVTDTQYF. CDR3 sequence (DNA): TGTGCCTGGAGTGTAGGGCTCGTCACAGATACGCAGTATTTT. Filled out from reference TRBV30 and TRBJ2-3, the complete variable domain reads SQTIHQWPATLVQPVGSPLSLECTVEGTSNPNLYWYRQAAGRGLQLLFYSVGIGQISSEVPQNLSASRPQDRQFILSSKKLLLSDSGFYLCAWSVGLVTDTQYFGPGTRLTVL.

The chain carries TRBV18 and TRBJ2-2, with 7 bases fitting TRBD2. The CDR3 is 15 residues long. In germline, CDR1 is KGHSH, CDR2 LQKENI. Trimming at V came to 2 bases and at J to 3 bases, leaving 3 bases not matched to a gene. The CDR3 sequence: CASSPNLADTGELFF. The CDR3 region has the DNA TGTGCCAGCTCACCAAATCTAGCGGACACCGGGGAGCTGTTTTTT.

This chain uses TRBV6-1 with TRBJ2-7, with D maybe TRBD1 (5 bases). The length of the CDR3 is 14 residues. Germline CDR1 MNHNS, CDR2 SASEGT. Trimming took 9 bases from V and 3 from J, leaving 18 bases between them. The CDR3 sequence is CASTIHDRYYEQYF. The CDR3 nucleotides are TGTGCCAGTACCATTCACGACAGATACTACGAGCAGTACTTC.

This chain joins TRBV7-2 and TRBJ2-3; 7 positions agree with TRBD2. This CDR3 contains 14 residues. The ends lost 4 bases at V and 6 bases at J; junction bases unmatched: 7. Germline V lookup: CDR1 SGHTA, CDR2 FQGNSA. The DNA for the CDR3 is TGTGCCAGCAGCTCCGGACTAGTGAGGGATACGCAGTATTTT. As protein: CASSSGLVRDTQYF.

The chain employs TRBV7-9 and TRBJ2-2; 8 nucleotides line up with TRBD1. The length of the CDR3 is 18 residues. Germline V gives CDR1 SEHNR, CDR2 FQNEAQ (reference sequence). J gave up 0 bases and V 5 bases, and 11 bases lay outside the gene matches. This CDR3 is CASSPGQGSFSNTGELFF. Written as DNA, the CDR3 is TGTGCCAGCAGCCCCGGACAGGGTTCTTTCTCGAACACCGGGGAGCTGTTTTTT.